This TCR beta chain was profiled in a study of OX40 agonist ivuxolimab in advanced cancers. General observations from the study: Within 6 weeks, CD4+ and CD8+ blood T cells expanded clonally at 0.1 to 3.0 mg/kg.

A word on this clone: Antigen unknown.

Libraries were prepared by immunoSEQ multiplex PCR; TCRdb keeps only in-frame clonotypes and omits some of them. The sample comprises around 45,000 clones, 75% to 90% of which are singletons, and 30% to 45% rests with the top ten. The length of the CDR3 is 16 residues. Looked up from germline, CDR1 is SGHAT and CDR2 is FQNNGV. The trim removed 4 bases at V and 7 bases at J, leaving 10 bases unmatched. The chain uses TRBV11-2 and TRBJ2-1, with TRBD2 matching 10 bases. The TCR originated in an adult with an advanced solid tumor such as melanoma, head and neck, liver or kidney cancer. This sample comprised CD4+ or CD8+ T cells sorted from blood, obtained in a trial of the OX40 agonist ivuxolimab. This chain's CDR3 is CASSSPSGRARNEQFF. DNA for the CDR3: TGTGCCAGCAGCTCACCCAGCGGGAGGGCCAGGAATGAGCAGTTCTTC.